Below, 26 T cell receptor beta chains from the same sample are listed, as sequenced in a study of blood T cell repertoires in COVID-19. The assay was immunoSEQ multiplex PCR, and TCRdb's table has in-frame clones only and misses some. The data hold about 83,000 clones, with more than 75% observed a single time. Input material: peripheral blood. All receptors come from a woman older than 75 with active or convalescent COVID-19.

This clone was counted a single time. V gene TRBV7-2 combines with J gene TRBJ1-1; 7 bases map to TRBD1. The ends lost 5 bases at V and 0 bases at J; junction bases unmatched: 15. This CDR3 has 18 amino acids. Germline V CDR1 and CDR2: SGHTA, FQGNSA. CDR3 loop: CASSPPTQGIRMNTEAFF. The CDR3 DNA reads TGTGCCAGCAGCCCCCCCACACAGGGGATCCGAATGAACACTGAAGCTTTCTTT.

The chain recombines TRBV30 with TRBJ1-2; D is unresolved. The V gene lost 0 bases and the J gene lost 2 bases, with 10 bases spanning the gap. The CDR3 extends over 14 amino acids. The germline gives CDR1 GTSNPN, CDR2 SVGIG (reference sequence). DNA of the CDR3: TGTGCCTGGAGTGTACTGGGAGTGAACTATGGCTACACCTTC. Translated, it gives CAWSVLGVNYGYTF.

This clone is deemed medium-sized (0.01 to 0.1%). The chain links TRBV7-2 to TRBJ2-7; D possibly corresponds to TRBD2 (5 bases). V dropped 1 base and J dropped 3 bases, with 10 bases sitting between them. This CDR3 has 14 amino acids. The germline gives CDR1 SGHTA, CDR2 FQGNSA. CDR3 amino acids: CASSLDNSGYEQYF. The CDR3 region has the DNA TGTGCCAGCAGCTTAGATAACAGCGGCTACGAGCAGTACTTC.

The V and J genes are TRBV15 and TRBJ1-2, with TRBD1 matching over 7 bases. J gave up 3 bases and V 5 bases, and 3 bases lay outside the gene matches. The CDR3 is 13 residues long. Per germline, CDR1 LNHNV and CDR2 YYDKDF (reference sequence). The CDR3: CATSDRADYGYTF. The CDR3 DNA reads TGTGCCACCAGCGACAGGGCGGACTATGGCTACACCTTC.

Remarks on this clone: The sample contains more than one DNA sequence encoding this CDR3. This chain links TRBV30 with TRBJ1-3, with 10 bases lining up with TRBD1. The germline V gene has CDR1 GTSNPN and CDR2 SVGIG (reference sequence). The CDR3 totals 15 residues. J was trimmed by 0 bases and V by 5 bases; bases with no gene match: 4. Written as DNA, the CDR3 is TGTGCCTGGGGACGACAGGGGGCCTCTGGAAACACCATATATTTT. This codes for CAWGRQGASGNTIYF.

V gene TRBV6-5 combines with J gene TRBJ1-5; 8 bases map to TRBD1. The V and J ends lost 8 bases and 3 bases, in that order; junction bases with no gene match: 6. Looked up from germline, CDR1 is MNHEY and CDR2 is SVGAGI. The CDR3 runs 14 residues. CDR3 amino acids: CASSDREYNQPQHF. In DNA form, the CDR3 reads TGTGCCAGCTCGGACAGGGAATACAATCAGCCCCAGCATTTT.

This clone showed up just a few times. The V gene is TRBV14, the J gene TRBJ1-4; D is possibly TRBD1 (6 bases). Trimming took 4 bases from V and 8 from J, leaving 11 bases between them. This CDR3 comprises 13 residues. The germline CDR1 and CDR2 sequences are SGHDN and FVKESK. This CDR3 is CASSRQQGEKLFF. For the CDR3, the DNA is TGTGCCAGCAGCCGACAACAGGGCGAAAAACTGTTTTTT.

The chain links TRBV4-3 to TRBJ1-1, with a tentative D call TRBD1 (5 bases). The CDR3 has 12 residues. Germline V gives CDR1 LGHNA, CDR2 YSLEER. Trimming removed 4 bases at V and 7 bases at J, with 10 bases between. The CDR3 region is CASSLADSEAFF. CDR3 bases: TGCGCCAGCAGCCTCGCCGACAGTGAAGCTTTCTTT.

The CDR3 is CATSDYWGQGSTGELFF. CDR3 coding DNA: TGTGCCACCAGTGATTATTGGGGACAGGGGTCTACCGGGGAGCTGTTTTTT. This sequence joins TRBV24-1 and TRBJ2-2; 10 bases are a match to TRBD1. The J segment lost 5 bases and the V segment lost 2 bases, leaving 7 bases of the junction unmatched. This CDR3 contains 17 residues. Germline assignment: CDR1 KGHDR and CDR2 SFDVKD.

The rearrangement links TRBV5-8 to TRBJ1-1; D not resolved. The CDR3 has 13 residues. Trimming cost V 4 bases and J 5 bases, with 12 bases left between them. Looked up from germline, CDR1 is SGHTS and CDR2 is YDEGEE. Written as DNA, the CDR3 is TGTGCCAGCAGCCCCAGGCCCATTACTGAAGCTTTCTTT. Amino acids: CASSPRPITEAFF.

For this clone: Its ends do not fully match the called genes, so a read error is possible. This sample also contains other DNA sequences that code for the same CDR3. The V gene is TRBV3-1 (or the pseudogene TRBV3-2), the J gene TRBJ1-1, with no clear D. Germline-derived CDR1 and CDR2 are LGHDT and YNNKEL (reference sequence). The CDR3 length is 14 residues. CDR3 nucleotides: TGTGCCAGTAGCCAAGGTCTCGTGAACACTGAAGCTTTCTTT. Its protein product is CASSQGLVNTEAFF.

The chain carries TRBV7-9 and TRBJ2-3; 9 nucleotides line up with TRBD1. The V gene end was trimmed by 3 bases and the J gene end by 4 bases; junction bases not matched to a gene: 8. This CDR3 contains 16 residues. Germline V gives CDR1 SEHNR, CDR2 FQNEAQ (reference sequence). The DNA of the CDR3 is TGTGCCAGCAGCTTGACCGGGACAGGGCTCGCAGATACGCAGTATTTT. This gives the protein CASSLTGTGLADTQYF.

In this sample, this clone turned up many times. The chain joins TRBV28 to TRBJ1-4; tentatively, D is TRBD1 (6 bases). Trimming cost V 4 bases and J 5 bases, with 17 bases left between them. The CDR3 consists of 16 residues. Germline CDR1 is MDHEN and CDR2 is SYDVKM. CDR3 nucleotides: TGTGCCAGCAGTTCCCATGGTATAACAGGGAATGAAAAACTGTTTTTT. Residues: CASSSHGITGNEKLFF.

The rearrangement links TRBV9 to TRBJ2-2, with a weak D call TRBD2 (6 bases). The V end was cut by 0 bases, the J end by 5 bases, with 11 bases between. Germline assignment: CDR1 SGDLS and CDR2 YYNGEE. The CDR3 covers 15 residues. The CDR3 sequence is CASSVGRGLTGELFF. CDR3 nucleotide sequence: TGTGCCAGCAGCGTAGGGCGGGGTTTGACCGGGGAGCTGTTTTTT.

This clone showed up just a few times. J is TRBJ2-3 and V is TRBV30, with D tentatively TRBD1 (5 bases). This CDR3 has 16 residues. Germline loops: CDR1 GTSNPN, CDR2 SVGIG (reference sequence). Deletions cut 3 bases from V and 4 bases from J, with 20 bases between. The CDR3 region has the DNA TGTGCCTGGAGCCAAATTTGGGGCAGCAGGGCAGATACGCAGTATTTT. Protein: CAWSQIWGSRADTQYF.

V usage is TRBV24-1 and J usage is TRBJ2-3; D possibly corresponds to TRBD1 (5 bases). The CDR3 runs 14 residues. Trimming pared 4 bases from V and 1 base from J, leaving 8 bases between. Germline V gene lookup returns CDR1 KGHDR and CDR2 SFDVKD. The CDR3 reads CATSDGRGTDTQYF. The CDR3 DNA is TGTGCCACCAGTGACGGCAGGGGCACAGATACGCAGTATTTT.

The CDR3 nucleotides are TGTGCCAGCAGTGACAGGGGGCAAGATGAAAAACTGTTTTTT. Protein sequence: CASSDRGQDEKLFF. The rearrangement links TRBV6-1 to TRBJ1-4; 8 bases fit TRBD1. The CDR3 has 14 residues. V shed 3 bases and J 6 bases; nucleotides not matched to a gene: 3. Germline CDR1 and CDR2: MNHNS and SASEGT.

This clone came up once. The CDR3 reads CASSLARSQDTQYF. The CDR3 DNA sequence: TGTGCCAGCAGCTTGGCCCGAAGCCAAGATACGCAGTATTTT. The chain is built from TRBV5-8 and TRBJ2-3, with D uncertain. CDR3 length equals 14 residues. V lost 0 bases and J lost 5, with 10 bases in between. Germline CDR1 reads SGHTS; CDR2 reads YDEGEE.

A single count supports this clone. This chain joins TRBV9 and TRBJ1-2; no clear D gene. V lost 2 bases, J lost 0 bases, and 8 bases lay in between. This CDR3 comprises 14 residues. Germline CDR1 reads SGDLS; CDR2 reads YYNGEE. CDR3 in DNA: TGTGCCAGCAGCGTTCAGGAAGCTAACTATGGCTACACCTTC. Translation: CASSVQEANYGYTF.

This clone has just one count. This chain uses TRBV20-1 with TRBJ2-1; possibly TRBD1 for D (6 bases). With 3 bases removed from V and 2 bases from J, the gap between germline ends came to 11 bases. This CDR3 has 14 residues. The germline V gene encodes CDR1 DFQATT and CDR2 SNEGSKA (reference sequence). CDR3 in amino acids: CSASSGQAYNEQFF. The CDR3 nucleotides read TGCAGTGCTAGTTCGGGACAAGCCTACAATGAGCAGTTCTTC.

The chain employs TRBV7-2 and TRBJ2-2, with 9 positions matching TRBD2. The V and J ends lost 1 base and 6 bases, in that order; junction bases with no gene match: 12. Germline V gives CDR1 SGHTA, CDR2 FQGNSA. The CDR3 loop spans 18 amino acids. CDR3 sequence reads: CASSLVVVFGGGAGELFF. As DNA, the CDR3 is TGTGCCAGCAGCTTAGTCGTGGTTTTCGGCGGGGGGGCCGGGGAGCTGTTTTTT.

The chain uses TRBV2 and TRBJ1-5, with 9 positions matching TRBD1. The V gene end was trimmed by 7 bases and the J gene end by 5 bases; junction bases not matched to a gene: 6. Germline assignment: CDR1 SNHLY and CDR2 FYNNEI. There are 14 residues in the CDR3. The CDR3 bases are TGTGCCAGCACCCCGGGACAGGGTTATCAGCCCCAGCATTTT. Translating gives CASTPGQGYQPQHF.

In DNA, the CDR3 is TGTGCCAGCAGCAAGGACAGGGTCACTGGAAACACCATATATTTT. The encoded protein is CASSKDRVTGNTIYF. The V call is TRBV5-4, the J call TRBJ1-3; 8 positions match TRBD1. The CDR3 extends over 15 amino acids. J lost 2 bases, V lost 4 bases, and 5 bases had no gene match. Germline values: CDR1 SGHNT, CDR2 YYREEE (reference sequence).

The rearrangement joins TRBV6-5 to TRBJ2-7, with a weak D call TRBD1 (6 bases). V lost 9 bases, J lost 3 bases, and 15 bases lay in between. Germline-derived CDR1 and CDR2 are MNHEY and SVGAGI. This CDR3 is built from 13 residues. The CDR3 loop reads CASHRVFVYEQYF. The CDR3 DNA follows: TGTGCCAGTCACAGGGTATTCGTCTACGAGCAGTACTTC.

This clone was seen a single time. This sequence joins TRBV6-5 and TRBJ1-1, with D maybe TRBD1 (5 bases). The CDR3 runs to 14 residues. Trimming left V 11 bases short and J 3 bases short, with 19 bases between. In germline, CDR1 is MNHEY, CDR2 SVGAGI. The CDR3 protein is CAAGGGRSYTEAFF. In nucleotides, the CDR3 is TGTGCCGCCGGGGGAGGCAGGTCTTACACTGAAGCTTTCTTT.

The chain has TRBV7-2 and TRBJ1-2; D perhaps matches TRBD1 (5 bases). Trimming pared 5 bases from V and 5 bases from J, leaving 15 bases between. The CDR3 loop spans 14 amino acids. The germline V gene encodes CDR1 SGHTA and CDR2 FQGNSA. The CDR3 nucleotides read TGTGCCAGCAGCCTTTCCGGGACTGCTTATGGCTACACCTTC. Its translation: CASSLSGTAYGYTF.